This T cell receptor beta chain was obtained from a study of T cells in Graves' hyperthyroidism and ophthalmopathy. The investigators amplified TCR beta CDR3 regions from RNA transcripts. Primed by the HTBI set, a first-round RT-PCR was run on the TCR CDR3. TCRdb redid the calling of the multiplex PCR reads with MiXCR, one entry per CDR3 protein. The repertoire holds 600,000 to 700,000 distinct CDR3 sequences, approximately 42% seen once, with less than 9% in the top ten. Points from the study as a whole: Within blood appeared most thyroid clonotypes that had expanded above 0.001. Ophthalmopathy was distinguished from stable hyperthyroidism by 13 V-J signatures.

Exclusion followed for patients with uncontrolled infection, other autoimmune disease, pregnancy or lactation. Orbital computed tomography, thyroid ultrasound, serum thyroxine and TRAb, and clinical symptoms together informed the diagnoses. The CDR3 sequence is 17 residues long. The V gene end was trimmed by 0 bases and the J gene end by 1 base; junction bases not matched to a gene: 8. Germline CDR1 and CDR2: ENHRY and SYGVKD. As concerns this clonotype: As yet, its antigen is unknown.

Sequencing was performed on peripheral blood or thyroid tissue (not recorded which). The V and J genes are TRBV10-3 and TRBJ1-1; 7 positions agree with TRBD1. This sequence was found in an adult man with Graves' disease, either hyperthyroidism or ophthalmopathy (not recorded which). CDR3 residues: CAISESGSGGTNTEAFF. As DNA, the CDR3 is TGTGCCATCAGTGAGTCGGGGTCAGGGGGAACGAACACTGAAGCTTTCTTT.